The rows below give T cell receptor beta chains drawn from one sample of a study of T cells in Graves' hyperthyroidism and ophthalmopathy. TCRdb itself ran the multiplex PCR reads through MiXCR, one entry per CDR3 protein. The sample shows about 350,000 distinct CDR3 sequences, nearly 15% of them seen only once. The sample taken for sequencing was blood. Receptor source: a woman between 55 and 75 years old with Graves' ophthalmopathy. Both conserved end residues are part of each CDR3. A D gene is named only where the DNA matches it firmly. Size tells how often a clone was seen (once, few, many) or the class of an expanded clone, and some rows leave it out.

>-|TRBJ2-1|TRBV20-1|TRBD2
CSAGTSGQDEQFF
TGCAGTGCCGGCACTAGCGGGCAAGATGAGCAGTTCTTC
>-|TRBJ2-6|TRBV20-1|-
CSASPGSPGANVLTF
TGCAGTGCTAGCCCGGGTTCGCCTGGGGCCAACGTCCTGACTTTC
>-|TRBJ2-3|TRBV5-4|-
CASSPGGARGTQYF
TGTGCCAGCAGCCCGGGCGGGGCGCGGGGTACGCAGTATTTT
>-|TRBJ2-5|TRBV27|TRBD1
CASSLLGQGGGETQYF
TGTGCCAGCAGTTTATTGGGACAGGGGGGAGGGGAGACCCAGTACTTC
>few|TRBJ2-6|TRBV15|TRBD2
CATSRGGRQSDGANVLTF
TGTGCCACCAGCAGGGGCGGGAGACAGTCTGATGGGGCCAACGTCCTGACTTTC
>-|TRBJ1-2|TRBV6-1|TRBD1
CASSEGGTVNYGYTF
TGTGCCAGCAGTGAAGGGGGGACAGTCAACTATGGCTACACCTTC
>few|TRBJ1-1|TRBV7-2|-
CASSRIQATEAFF
TGTGCCAGCAGCCGCATACAGGCGACTGAAGCTTTCTTT
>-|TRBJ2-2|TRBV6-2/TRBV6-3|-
CASSYLPAGAGELFF
TGTGCCAGCAGTTACCTACCCGCAGGGGCCGGGGAGCTGTTTTTT
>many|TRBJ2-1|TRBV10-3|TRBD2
CAISDRTSGSLNEQFF
TGTGCCATCAGTGACCGGACTAGCGGGAGCCTTAATGAGCAGTTCTTC
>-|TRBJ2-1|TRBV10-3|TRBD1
CATEGATLEQFF
TGTGCCACCGAGGGGGCTACTTTGGAGCAGTTCTTC
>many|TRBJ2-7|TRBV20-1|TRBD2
CSAPDSTSGASYEQYF
TGCAGTGCGCCGGACAGTACTAGCGGGGCCTCCTACGAGCAGTACTTC
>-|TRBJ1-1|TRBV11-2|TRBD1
CASSQGQGGNTEAFF
TGTGCCAGCAGCCAGGGACAGGGAGGGAACACTGAAGCTTTCTTT
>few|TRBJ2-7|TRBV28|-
CASSYQYEQYF
TGTGCCAGCAGTTACCAATACGAGCAGTACTTC
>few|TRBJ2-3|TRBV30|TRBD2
CAWSPGLGTDTQYF
TGTGCCTGGAGCCCCGGACTAGGCACAGATACGCAGTATTTT
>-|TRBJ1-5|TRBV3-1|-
CASSLRTRYSNQPQHF
TGTGCCAGCAGCCTACGGACAAGATATAGCAATCAGCCCCAGCATTTT
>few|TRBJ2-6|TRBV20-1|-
CSARDGFSGANVLTF
TGCAGTGCTAGAGACGGATTTTCTGGGGCCAACGTCCTGACTTTC
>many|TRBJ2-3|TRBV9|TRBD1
CASSVGGRGHTDTQYF
TGTGCCAGCAGCGTAGGCGGAAGGGGGCACACAGATACGCAGTATTTT
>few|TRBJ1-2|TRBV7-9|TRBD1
CASSPWDRGFDYGYTF
TGTGCCAGCAGCCCTTGGGACAGGGGATTTGACTATGGCTACACCTTC
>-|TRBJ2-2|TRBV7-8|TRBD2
CASSFSGRAYTGELFF
TGTGCCAGCAGTTTTAGCGGGAGGGCCTACACCGGGGAGCTGTTTTTT
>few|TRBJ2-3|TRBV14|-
CASSQTPSTDTQYF
TGTGCCAGCAGCCAAACACCTAGCACAGATACGCAGTATTTT
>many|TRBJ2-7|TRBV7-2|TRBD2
CASSLRASGTYEQYF
TGTGCCAGCAGCCTACGGGCTAGCGGAACATACGAGCAGTACTTC
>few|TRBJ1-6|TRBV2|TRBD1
CASRDRGGSPPLHF
TGTGCCAGCAGGGACAGGGGGGGGAGTCCACCCCTCCACTTT
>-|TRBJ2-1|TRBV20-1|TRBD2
CSARMSGRAGEQFF
TGCAGTGCTAGAATGAGCGGGAGGGCCGGTGAGCAGTTCTTC
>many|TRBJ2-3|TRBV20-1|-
CSARQRTFGDTQYF
TGCAGTGCTAGACAGCGGACCTTTGGGGATACGCAGTATTTT
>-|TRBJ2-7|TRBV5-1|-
CASNQGGEQYF
TGTGCCAGCAACCAAGGAGGCGAGCAGTACTTC
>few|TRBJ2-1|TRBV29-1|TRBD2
CSVIAGGTYNEQFF
TGCAGCGTAATAGCGGGAGGGACCTACAATGAGCAGTTCTTC